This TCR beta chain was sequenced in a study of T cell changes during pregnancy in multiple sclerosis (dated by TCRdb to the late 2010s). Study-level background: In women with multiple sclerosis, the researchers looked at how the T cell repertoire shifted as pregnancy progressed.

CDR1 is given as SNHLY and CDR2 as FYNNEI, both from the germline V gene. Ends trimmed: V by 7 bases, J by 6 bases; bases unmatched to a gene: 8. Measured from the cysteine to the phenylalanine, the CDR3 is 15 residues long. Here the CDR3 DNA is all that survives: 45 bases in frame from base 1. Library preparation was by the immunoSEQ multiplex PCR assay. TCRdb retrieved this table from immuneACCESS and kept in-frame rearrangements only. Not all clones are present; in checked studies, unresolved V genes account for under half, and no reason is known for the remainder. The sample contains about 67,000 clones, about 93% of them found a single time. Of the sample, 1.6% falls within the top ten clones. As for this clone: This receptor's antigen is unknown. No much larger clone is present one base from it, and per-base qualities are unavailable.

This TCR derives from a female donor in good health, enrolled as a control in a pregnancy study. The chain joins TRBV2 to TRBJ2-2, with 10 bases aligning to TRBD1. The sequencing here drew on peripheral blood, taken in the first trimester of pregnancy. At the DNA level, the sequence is TGTGCCAGCACCCCTGGGACAGGGGACCCCGGGGAGCTGTTTTTT. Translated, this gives CASTPGTGDPGELFF.